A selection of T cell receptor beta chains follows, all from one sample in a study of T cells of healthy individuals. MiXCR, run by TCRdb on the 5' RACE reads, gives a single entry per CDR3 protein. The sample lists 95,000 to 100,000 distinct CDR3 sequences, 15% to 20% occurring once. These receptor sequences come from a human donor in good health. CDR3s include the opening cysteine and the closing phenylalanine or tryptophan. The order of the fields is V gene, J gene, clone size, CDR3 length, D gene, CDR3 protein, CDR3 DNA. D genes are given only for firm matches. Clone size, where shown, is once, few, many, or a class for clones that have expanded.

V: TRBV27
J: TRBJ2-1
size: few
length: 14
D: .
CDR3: CASSPRGSYNEQFF
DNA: TGTGCCAGCAGTCCGAGGGGCTCCTACAATGAGCAGTTCTTC

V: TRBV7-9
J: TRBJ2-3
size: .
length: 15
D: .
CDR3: CASRDAGARGDTQYF
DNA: TGTGCCAGCAGAGACGCGGGGGCCCGGGGAGATACGCAGTATTTT

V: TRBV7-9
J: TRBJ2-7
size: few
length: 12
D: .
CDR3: CASSSRLYEQYF
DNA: TGTGCCAGCAGCTCTCGGTTGTACGAGCAGTACTTC

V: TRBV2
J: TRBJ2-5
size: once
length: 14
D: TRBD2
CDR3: CASLPGLAAYEQYF
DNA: TGTGCCAGCCTACCGGGACTAGCGGCCTATGAGCAGTACTTC

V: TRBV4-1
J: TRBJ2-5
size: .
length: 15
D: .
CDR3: CASRSIGRTQETQYF
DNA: TGCGCCAGCAGATCAATCGGACGGACACAAGAGACCCAGTACTTC

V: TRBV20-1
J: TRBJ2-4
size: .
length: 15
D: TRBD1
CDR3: CSARDSGQFKNIQYF
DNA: TGCAGTGCTAGAGATTCGGGACAGTTCAAAAACATTCAGTACTTC

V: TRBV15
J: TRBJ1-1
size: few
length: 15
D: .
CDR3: CATSRDGSMNTEAFF
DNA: TGTGCCACCAGCAGAGATGGGAGCATGAACACTGAAGCTTTCTTT

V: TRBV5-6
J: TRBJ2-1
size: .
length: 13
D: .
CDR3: CASSLEPGRPQFF
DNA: TGTGCCAGCAGCTTGGAGCCGGGGAGGCCCCAGTTCTTC

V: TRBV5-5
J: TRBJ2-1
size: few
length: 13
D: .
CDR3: CASSLVGVNEQFF
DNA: TGTGCCAGCAGCTTGGTGGGGGTCAATGAGCAGTTCTTC

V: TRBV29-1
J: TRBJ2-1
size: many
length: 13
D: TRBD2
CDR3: CSFERESYNEQFF
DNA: TGCAGCTTTGAGCGGGAGTCCTACAATGAGCAGTTCTTC

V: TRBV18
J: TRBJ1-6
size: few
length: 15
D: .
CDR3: CASSPPGIVDSPLHF
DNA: TGTGCCAGCTCACCACCTGGGATAGTGGATTCACCCCTCCACTTT

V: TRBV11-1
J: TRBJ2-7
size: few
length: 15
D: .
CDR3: CASSRPGGVQYEQYF
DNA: TGTGCCAGCAGCCGCCCAGGCGGGGTTCAGTACGAGCAGTACTTC

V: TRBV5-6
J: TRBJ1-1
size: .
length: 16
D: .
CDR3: CASSWSPLGRDTEAFF
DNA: TGTGCCAGCAGCTGGTCCCCTTTGGGGCGCGATACTGAAGCTTTCTTT

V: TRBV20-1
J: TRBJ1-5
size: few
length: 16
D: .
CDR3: CSARDPTGRPNQPQHF
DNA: TGCAGTGCTAGAGATCCCACAGGGAGACCCAATCAGCCCCAGCATTTT

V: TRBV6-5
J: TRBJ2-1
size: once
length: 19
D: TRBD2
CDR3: CASSYTVPGLAGHYNEQFF
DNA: TGTGCCAGCAGTTACACCGTTCCCGGACTAGCGGGGCACTACAATGAGCAGTTCTTC

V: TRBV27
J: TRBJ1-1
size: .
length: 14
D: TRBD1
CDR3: CASTMGQGSTEAFF
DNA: TGTGCCAGCACCATGGGACAGGGAAGCACTGAAGCTTTCTTT

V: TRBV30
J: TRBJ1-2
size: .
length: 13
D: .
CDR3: CAGGRGSYSGYTF
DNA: TGTGCCGGGGGCAGGGGATCTTATAGTGGCTACACCTTC

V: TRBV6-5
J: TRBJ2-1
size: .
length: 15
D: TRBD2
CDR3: CASSRGVGRAYEQFF
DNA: TGTGCCAGCAGTCGGGGGGTCGGGAGGGCCTATGAGCAGTTCTTC

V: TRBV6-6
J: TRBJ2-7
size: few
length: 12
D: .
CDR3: CASKSGVYEQYF
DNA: TGTGCCAGCAAGTCAGGGGTCTACGAGCAGTACTTC

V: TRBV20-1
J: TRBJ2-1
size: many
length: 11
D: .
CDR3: CSANRESEQFF
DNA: TGCAGTGCGAATCGGGAAAGTGAGCAGTTCTTC

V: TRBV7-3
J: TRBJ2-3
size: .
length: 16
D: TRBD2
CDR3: CASSPRSGRGADTQYF
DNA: TGTGCCAGCAGCCCCCGAAGCGGGAGGGGGGCAGATACGCAGTATTTT

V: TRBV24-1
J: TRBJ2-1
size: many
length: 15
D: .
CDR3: CATSDLHGKIDEQFF
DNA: TGTGCCACCAGTGATTTGCATGGCAAAATCGATGAGCAGTTCTTC

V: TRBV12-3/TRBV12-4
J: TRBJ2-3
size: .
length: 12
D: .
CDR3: CASTYITDTQYF
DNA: TGTGCCAGCACATATATCACAGATACGCAGTATTTT

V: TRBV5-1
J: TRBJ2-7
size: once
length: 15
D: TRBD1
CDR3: CASSLSLGQGGEQYF
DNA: TGCGCCAGCAGCTTGTCCCTCGGACAGGGAGGCGAGCAGTACTTC

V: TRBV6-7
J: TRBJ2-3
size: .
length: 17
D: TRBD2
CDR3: CASSYQGLAGPTDTQYF
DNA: TGTGCCAGCAGTTACCAAGGACTAGCGGGACCCACAGATACGCAGTATTTT